This T cell receptor beta chain was retrieved from a study of OX40 agonist ivuxolimab in advanced cancers. Germline V CDR1 and CDR2: SGHDT, YYEEEE. The length of the CDR3 is 16 residues. With 0 bases clipped from V and 1 base from J, the junction kept 3 bases outside the gene matches. Peripheral blood came from all dose cohorts at three timepoints. In regard to this clone: The antigen remains unidentified.

Overall study results and limits: Partial responders treated at 0.1-3.0 mg/kg exhibited clonal expansion among the lowest measured.

Assay used: immunoSEQ multiplex PCR; TCRdb lists only in-frame clones, some missing. The sample holds 25,000 to 30,000 clones, more than 65% seen once. V gene TRBV5-6 combines with J gene TRBJ2-3; TRBD2 matches at 9 bases. The sequencing used CD4+ or CD8+ T cells sorted from blood, collected in a trial of the OX40 agonist ivuxolimab. The receptor comes from an adult with an advanced solid tumor such as melanoma, head and neck, liver or kidney cancer. The CDR3 protein is CASSLVVAGGTDTQYF. The CDR3 coding sequence is TGTGCCAGCAGCTTGGTGGTAGCGGGGGGCACAGATACGCAGTATTTT.